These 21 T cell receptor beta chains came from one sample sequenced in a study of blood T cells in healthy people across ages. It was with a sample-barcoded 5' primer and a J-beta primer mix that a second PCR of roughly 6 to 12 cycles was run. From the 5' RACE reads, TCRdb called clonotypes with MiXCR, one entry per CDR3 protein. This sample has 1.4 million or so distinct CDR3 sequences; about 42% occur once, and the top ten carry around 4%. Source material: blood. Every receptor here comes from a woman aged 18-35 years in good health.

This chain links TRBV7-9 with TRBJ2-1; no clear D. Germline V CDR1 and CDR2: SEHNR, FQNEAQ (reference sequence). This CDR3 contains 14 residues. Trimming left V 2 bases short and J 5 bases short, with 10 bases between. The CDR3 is CASSLLVIHNEQFF. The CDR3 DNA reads TGTGCCAGCAGCTTACTAGTGATCCACAATGAGCAGTTCTTC.

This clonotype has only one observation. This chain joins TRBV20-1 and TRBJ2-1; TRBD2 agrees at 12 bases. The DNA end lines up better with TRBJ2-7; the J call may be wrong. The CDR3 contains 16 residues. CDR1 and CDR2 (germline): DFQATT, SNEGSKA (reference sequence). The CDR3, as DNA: TGCAGTGCAGCCTCGACTAGCGGGAGCTCCTACAATGAGCAGTACTTC. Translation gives CSAASTSGSSYNEQYF.

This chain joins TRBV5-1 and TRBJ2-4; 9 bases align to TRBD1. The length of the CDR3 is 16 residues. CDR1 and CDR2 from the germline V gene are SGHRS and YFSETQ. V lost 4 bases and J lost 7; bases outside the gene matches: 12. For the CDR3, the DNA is TGCGCCAGCAGCGAGGGGGACAGGGAGGTTTCTAACATTCAGTACTTC. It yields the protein CASSEGDREVSNIQYF.

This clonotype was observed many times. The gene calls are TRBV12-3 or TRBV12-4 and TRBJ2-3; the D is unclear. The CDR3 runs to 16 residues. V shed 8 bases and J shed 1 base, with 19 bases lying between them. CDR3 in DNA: TGTGCCAGCTCGTGGAGCTCGGTAGCCCGCACAGATACGCAGTATTTT. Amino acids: CASSWSSVARTDTQYF.

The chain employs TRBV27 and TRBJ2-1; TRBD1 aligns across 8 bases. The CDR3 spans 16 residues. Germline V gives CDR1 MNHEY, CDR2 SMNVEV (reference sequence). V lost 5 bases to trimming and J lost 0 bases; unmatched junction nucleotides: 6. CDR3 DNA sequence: TGTGCCAGCAGTCCGGACAGGGCCAGCTCCTACAATGAGCAGTTCTTC. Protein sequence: CASSPDRASSYNEQFF.

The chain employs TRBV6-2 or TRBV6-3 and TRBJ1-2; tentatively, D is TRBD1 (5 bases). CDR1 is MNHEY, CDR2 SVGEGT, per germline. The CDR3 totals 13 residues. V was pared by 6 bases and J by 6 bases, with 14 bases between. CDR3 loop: CASRPTVGHGYTF. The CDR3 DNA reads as TGTGCCAGCAGGCCCACAGTGGGGCATGGCTACACCTTC.

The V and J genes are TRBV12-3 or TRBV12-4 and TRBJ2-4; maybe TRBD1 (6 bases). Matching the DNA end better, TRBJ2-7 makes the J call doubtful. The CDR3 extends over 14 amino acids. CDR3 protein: CASSRAGATYEQYF. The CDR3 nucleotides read TGTGCCAGCAGCCGGGCAGGGGCTACCTACGAGCAGTACTTC.

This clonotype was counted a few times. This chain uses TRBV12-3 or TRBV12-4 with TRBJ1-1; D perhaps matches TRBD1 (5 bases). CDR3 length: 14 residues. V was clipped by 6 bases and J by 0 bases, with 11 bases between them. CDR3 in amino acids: CASRRDGMNTEAFF. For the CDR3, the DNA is TGTGCCAGCAGGCGGGACGGAATGAACACTGAAGCTTTCTTT.

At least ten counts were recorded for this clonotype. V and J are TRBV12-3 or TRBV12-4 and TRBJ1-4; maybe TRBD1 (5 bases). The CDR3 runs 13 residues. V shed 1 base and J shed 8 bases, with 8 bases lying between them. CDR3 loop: CASSLGGVEKLFF. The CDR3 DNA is TGTGCCAGCAGTTTAGGGGGCGTGGAAAAACTGTTTTTT.

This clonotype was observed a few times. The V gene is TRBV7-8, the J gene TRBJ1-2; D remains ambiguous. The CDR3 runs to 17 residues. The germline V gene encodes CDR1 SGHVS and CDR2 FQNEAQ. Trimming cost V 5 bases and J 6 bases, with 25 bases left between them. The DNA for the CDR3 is TGTGCCAGCAGCCTCCCTCTTACCCCCAACATGGAAAATGGCTACACCTTC. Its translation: CASSLPLTPNMENGYTF.

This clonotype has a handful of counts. The CDR3 DNA is TGTGCCAGTAGTATTCAGGGACAGGGCGAGCAGTACTTC. This gives the protein CASSIQGQGEQYF. The V and J genes are TRBV19 and TRBJ2-7; 9 bases fit TRBD1. With V trimmed by 3 bases and J by 6 bases, 3 bases remained unmatched. The germline gives CDR1 LNHDA, CDR2 SQIVND (reference sequence). The CDR3 length is 13 residues. Full variable domain (remainder filled in from reference TRBV19 and TRBJ2-7): DGGITQSPKYLFRKEGQNVTLSCEQNLNHDAMYWYRQDPGQGLRLIYYSQIVNDFQKGDIAEGYSVSREKKESFPLTVTSAQKNPTAFYLCASSIQGQGEQYFGPGTRLTVT.

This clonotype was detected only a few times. The CDR3: CSVGRLADLEQYF. The CDR3 DNA sequence: TGCAGCGTCGGCCGACTAGCTGATCTCGAGCAGTACTTC. The chain links TRBV29-1 to TRBJ2-5; 7 bases fit TRBD2. The better agreement between TRBJ2-7 and the DNA end casts doubt on the J call. The CDR3 loop spans 13 amino acids. CDR1 and CDR2 from the germline V gene are SQVTM and ANQGSEA.

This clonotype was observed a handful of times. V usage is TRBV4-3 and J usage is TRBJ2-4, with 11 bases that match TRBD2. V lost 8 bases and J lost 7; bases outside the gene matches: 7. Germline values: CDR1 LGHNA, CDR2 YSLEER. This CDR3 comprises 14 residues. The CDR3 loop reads CASRPGLAGNIQYF. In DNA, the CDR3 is TGCGCCAGCCGTCCCGGACTAGCGGGTAACATTCAGTACTTC.

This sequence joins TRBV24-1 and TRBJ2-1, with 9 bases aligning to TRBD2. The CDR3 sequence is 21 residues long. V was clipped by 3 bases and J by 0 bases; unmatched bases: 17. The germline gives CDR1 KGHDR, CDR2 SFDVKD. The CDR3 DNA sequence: TGTGCCACCAGTGATGGGGTAGCGGGGGACTCCAACCCGAGCTCCTACAATGAGCAGTTCTTC. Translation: CATSDGVAGDSNPSSYNEQFF.

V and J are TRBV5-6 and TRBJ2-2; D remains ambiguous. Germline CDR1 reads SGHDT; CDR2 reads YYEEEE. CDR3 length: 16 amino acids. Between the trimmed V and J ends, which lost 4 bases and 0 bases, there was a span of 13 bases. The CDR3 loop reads CASSPRVKTNTGELFF. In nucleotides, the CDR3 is TGTGCCAGCAGCCCTCGTGTGAAGACGAACACCGGGGAGCTGTTTTTT.

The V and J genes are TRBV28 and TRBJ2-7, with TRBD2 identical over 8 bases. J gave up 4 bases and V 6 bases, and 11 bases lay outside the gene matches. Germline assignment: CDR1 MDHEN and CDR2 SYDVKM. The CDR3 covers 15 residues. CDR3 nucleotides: TGTGCCAGCAGCCATAGCGGGACCCGCCTTTACGAGCAGTACTTC. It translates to CASSHSGTRLYEQYF.

The CDR3 DNA reads TGCGCCAGCAGGCCTCCAGGGTCCTACAATGAGCAGTTCTTC. This codes for CASRPPGSYNEQFF. The genes are TRBV5-1 and TRBJ2-1, with D possibly TRBD1 on 5 matching bases. The germline CDR1 and CDR2 sequences are SGHRS and YFSETQ. Trimming cost V 5 bases and J 1 base, with 10 bases left between them. This CDR3 comprises 14 residues.

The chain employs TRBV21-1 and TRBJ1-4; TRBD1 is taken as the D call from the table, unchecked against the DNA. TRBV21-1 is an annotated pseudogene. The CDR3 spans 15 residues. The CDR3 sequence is CASSTRGRGPSKLFF. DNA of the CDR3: TGTGCCAGCAGCACCAGGGGGCGCGGTCCCTCAAAACTGTTTTTT.

CDR3 sequence (DNA): TGTGCCAGCAGCGGACAGATCTTCACCTACGAGCAGTACTTC. Encoded protein: CASSGQIFTYEQYF. The rearrangement joins TRBV5-6 to TRBJ2-7, with D tentatively TRBD1 (6 bases). The V and J ends lost 4 bases and 2 bases respectively, with 13 bases between them. The germline V gene encodes CDR1 SGHDT and CDR2 YYEEEE. The length of the CDR3 is 14 residues.

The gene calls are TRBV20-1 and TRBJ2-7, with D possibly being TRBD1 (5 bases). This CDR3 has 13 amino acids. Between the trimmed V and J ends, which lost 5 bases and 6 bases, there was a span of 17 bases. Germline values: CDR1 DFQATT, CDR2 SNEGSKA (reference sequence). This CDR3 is CSAPPDIGAEQYF. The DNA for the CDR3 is TGCAGTGCTCCCCCCGATATAGGGGCCGAGCAGTACTTC.

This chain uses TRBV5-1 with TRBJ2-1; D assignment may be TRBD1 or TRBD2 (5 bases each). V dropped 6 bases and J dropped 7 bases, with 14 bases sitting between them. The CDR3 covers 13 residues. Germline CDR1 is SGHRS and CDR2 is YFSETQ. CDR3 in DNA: TGCGCCAGCAAGGTGGGGACGGGGAATGAGCAGTTCTTC. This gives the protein CASKVGTGNEQFF.